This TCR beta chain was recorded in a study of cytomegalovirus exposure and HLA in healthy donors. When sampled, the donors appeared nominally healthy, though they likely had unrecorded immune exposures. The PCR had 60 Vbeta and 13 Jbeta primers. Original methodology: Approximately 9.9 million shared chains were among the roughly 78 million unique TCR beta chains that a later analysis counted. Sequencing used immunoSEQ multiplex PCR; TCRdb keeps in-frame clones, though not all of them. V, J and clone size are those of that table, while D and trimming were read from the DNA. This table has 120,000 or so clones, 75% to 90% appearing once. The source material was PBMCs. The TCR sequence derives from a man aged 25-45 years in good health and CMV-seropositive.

DNA for the CDR3: TGTGCCAGCAGTCCCCCACACCTTCGGAGCTCCTACGAGCAGTACTTC. Its protein product is CASSPPHLRSSYEQYF. The chain uses TRBV28 and TRBJ2-7; D not resolved. CDR1 is MDHEN and CDR2 is SYDVKM in the germline V gene. V was shortened by 5 bases and J by 0 bases, with 17 bases between the two germline ends. This CDR3 is built from 16 residues.